The 26 T cell receptor beta chains presented below share a single source sample, sequenced in a study of shared clonotypes between healthy human individuals. Repertoires were generated with immunoSEQ multiplex PCR, while TCRdb's copy carries only in-frame clones and drops some. The top ten clones hold about 0.06% of a sample with approximately 530,000 clones, about 96% of them seen once. The specimen was naive CD4+ T cells sorted from blood. The subset is: CD45RA+ positively selected. These receptors were collected from a woman aged 30 to 39 in good health.

CDR3 in amino acids: CASSYFLAGNYNEQFF. The DNA for the CDR3 is TGTGCCAGCAGTTACTTTCTAGCGGGAAACTACAATGAGCAGTTCTTC. The gene calls are TRBV6-6 and TRBJ2-1, with TRBD2 matching 9 bases. V was clipped by 1 base and J by 3 bases; unmatched bases: 4. Germline lookup yields CDR1 MNHNY and CDR2 SVGAGI (reference sequence). CDR3 length: 16 residues.

About this clone: This CDR3 is also generated by other DNA sequences in the sample. The gene calls are TRBV10-3 and TRBJ2-7; D call uncertain. The CDR3 covers 15 residues. V lost 1 base and J lost 2, with 12 bases in between. CDR1 ENHRY and CDR2 SYGVKD come from the germline V gene. The CDR3 DNA is TGTGCCATCAGTGAGTATGAGACGGATCCCTACGAGCAGTACTTC. Translated: CAISEYETDPYEQYF.

The chain has TRBV2 and TRBJ1-2, with a possible D match to TRBD1 (5 bases). V lost 8 bases, J lost 1 base, and 23 bases lay in between. CDR1 and CDR2 (germline): SNHLY, FYNNEI. The CDR3 length is 17 residues. The CDR3 sequence is CASPGSGLRKRNYGYTF. As DNA, the CDR3 is TGTGCCAGCCCCGGTTCGGGACTGCGGAAACGTAACTATGGCTACACCTTC.

The rearrangement links TRBV4-1 to TRBJ2-7; TRBD2 matches at 9 bases. After removal of 0 bases from V and 5 bases from J, the junction contained 8 bases not matched to a gene. Germline CDR1 and CDR2: MGHRA and YSYEKL. This CDR3 has 16 residues. CDR3 protein: CASSQDGREGLDEQYF. In nucleotides, the CDR3 is TGCGCCAGCAGCCAAGACGGGCGGGAGGGCCTCGACGAGCAGTACTTC.

This clone was seen a handful of times. V gene TRBV30 combines with J gene TRBJ1-1; the D gene is possibly TRBD1 (6 bases). CDR1 GTSNPN and CDR2 SVGIG come from the germline V gene (reference sequence). CDR3 length equals 14 residues. The V end was cut by 2 bases, the J end by 0 bases, with 10 bases between. CDR3 DNA: TGTGCCTGGAGTAGAGGGGGTGTGAACACTGAAGCTTTCTTT. Its translation: CAWSRGGVNTEAFF.

This clone was recorded once. CDR3 residues: CATRTGITSYEQYF. CDR3 bases: TGTGCCACCCGTACAGGCATTACCTCCTACGAGCAGTACTTC. J is TRBJ2-7 and V is TRBV19, with D possibly TRBD1 on 5 matching bases. Trimming shortened V by 10 bases and J by 0 bases, and 16 bases separated the two germline ends. The CDR3 length is 14 residues. The germline V gene has CDR1 LNHDA and CDR2 SQIVND (reference sequence).

V usage is TRBV28 and J usage is TRBJ1-1, with a weak D call TRBD1 (6 bases). This CDR3 spans 16 amino acids. V was trimmed by 1 base and J by 3 bases, leaving 15 bases between them. Germline CDR1 is MDHEN and CDR2 is SYDVKM. The CDR3 region has the DNA TGTGCCAGCAGTTTATCTACTTGGGGGGCGGACACTGAAGCTTTCTTT. Protein sequence: CASSLSTWGADTEAFF.

The chain employs TRBV10-3 and TRBJ1-5, with D uncertain. The CDR3 length is 13 residues. Trimming left V 4 bases short and J 5 bases short, with 9 bases between. Germline V CDR1 and CDR2: ENHRY, SYGVKD. The CDR3 DNA is TGTGCCATCAGTGTGGCGTCCGATCAGCCCCAGCATTTT. Its translation: CAISVASDQPQHF.

The gene calls are TRBV18 and TRBJ2-1; D gene ambiguous. Germline values: CDR1 KGHSH, CDR2 LQKENI. This CDR3 has 16 residues. Trimming took off 3 bases at V and 0 bases at J, with 12 bases between the two ends. CDR3 nucleotide sequence: TGTGCCAGCTCACCCCTAGACATCTACTCCTACAATGAGCAGTTCTTC. Translation: CASSPLDIYSYNEQFF.

This chain joins TRBV7-2 and TRBJ2-7; a possible D gene is TRBD1 (6 bases). The CDR3 spans 14 residues. Trimming cost V 5 bases and J 2 bases, with 13 bases left between them. The germline V gene encodes CDR1 SGHTA and CDR2 FQGNSA. The CDR3 protein is CASSPGQRTYEQYF. In nucleotides, the CDR3 is TGTGCCAGCAGCCCTGGACAGCGAACCTACGAGCAGTACTTC.

This clone was seen only once. The chain carries TRBV19 and TRBJ2-4, with 7 bases that match TRBD1. This CDR3 is built from 16 residues. J gave up 0 bases and V 5 bases, and 7 bases lay outside the gene matches. Germline CDR1 reads LNHDA; CDR2 reads SQIVND (reference sequence). The CDR3 region is CASSLGQLLAKNIQYF. For the CDR3, the DNA is TGTGCCAGTAGTTTGGGACAGCTTCTAGCCAAAAACATTCAGTACTTC.

The chain employs TRBV4-2 and TRBJ2-1; D is uncertain. Germline CDR1 is LGHNA and CDR2 is YNFKEQ. This CDR3 has 16 amino acids. V was clipped by 0 bases and J by 0 bases, with 9 bases between them. The CDR3 protein is CASSQDRLGSYNEQFF. The CDR3 DNA reads as TGTGCCAGCAGCCAAGATCGTCTAGGCTCCTACAATGAGCAGTTCTTC.

This chain links TRBV10-3 with TRBJ1-2, with TRBD1 matching 10 bases. The CDR3 runs 18 residues. Germline assignment: CDR1 ENHRY and CDR2 SYGVKD. Unmatched junction bases numbered 11, after V lost 2 bases and J lost 2 bases. The CDR3 DNA follows: TGTGCCATCAGTGAGGCCAGGGGACAGGGGAGAGAAAACTATGGCTACACCTTC. This codes for CAISEARGQGRENYGYTF.

A remark on this clone: At the DNA level, this CDR3 is encoded by other sequences in the same sample as well. The chain recombines TRBV5-1 with TRBJ2-7; 9 nucleotides match TRBD1. This CDR3 has 14 residues. The junction had 5 bases not matched to a gene; V was cut back by 4 bases and J by 3 bases. CDR1 and CDR2 (germline): SGHRS, YFSETQ. CDR3 protein: CASSPGQGSYEQYF. CDR3 nucleotides: TGCGCCAGCAGCCCTGGACAGGGGAGCTACGAGCAGTACTTC.

The CDR3 loop is CASSDLGTDTQYF. As DNA, the CDR3 is TGTGCCAGCAGCGACTTAGGCACAGATACGCAGTATTTT. The genes are TRBV11-3 and TRBJ2-3; no firm D call. Germline CDR1 is SGHNT and CDR2 is YENEEA. Trimming shortened V by 5 bases and J by 1 base, and 7 bases separated the two germline ends. The CDR3 has 13 amino acids.

The chain combines TRBV5-1 with TRBJ2-3, with D perhaps given as TRBD1 or TRBD2 (6 bases each). Trimming cost V 5 bases and J 3 bases, with 13 bases left between them. Germline values: CDR1 SGHRS, CDR2 YFSETQ. This CDR3 comprises 14 residues. The CDR3 DNA is TGCGCCAGCAGTTTTGGGGGGCTTACAGATACGCAGTATTTT. As protein: CASSFGGLTDTQYF.

The CDR3 DNA reads TGCGCCAGCAGCCTCCGGGACAGAAACTATGGCTACACCTTC. It is translated as CASSLRDRNYGYTF. The chain has TRBV5-1 and TRBJ1-2; 7 bases fit TRBD1. The CDR3 totals 14 residues. With V trimmed by 4 bases and J by 2 bases, 5 bases remained unmatched. Per the germline V gene, CDR1 is SGHRS and CDR2 is YFSETQ.

This chain links TRBV2 with TRBJ2-2, with 11 bases matching TRBD2. The junction had 4 bases not matched to a gene; V was cut back by 6 bases and J by 4 bases. This CDR3 comprises 15 residues. Germline lookup yields CDR1 SNHLY and CDR2 FYNNEI. CDR3 protein: CASRPGTSGTGELFF. In DNA, the CDR3 is TGTGCCAGCAGGCCAGGGACTAGCGGCACCGGGGAGCTGTTTTTT.

This sequence joins TRBV10-3 and TRBJ1-5, with D possibly matching TRBD1 (5 bases). Germline CDR1 and CDR2: ENHRY and SYGVKD. The CDR3 spans 13 residues. Deletions cut 7 bases from V and 7 bases from J, with 14 bases between. The CDR3 nucleotides read TGTGCCATCACGGGAGGGGTTAGCCAGCCCCAGCATTTT. Protein product: CAITGGVSQPQHF.

Of note for this clone: One end of the junction is discordant with germline, which a read error may explain. The same CDR3 can be traced to other DNA sequences in this sample. V is TRBV7-9 and J is TRBJ1-1, with unresolved D. This CDR3 is built from 11 residues. Per the germline V gene, CDR1 is SEHNR and CDR2 is FQNEAQ (reference sequence). The CDR3 sequence: CASSLTTEAFF. For the CDR3, the DNA is TGTGCCAGCAGCCTAACGACTGAAGCTTTTTTT.

This sequence joins TRBV18 and TRBJ2-2, with D tentatively TRBD1 (6 bases). This CDR3 spans 14 amino acids. Trimming cost V 0 bases and J 11 bases, with 13 bases left between them. CDR1 KGHSH and CDR2 LQKENI come from the germline V gene. DNA of the CDR3: TGTGCCAGCTCACCACCGGCGCCCAGGGGAGAGCTGTTTTTT. This gives the protein CASSPPAPRGELFF.

This rearrangement joins TRBV18 to TRBJ2-1; TRBD1 is a possible D gene (6 bases). This CDR3 has 12 residues. V lost 8 bases and J lost 7, with 12 bases in between. Per germline, CDR1 KGHSH and CDR2 LQKENI. The CDR3 reads CASDKTGNEQFF. Written as DNA, the CDR3 is TGTGCCAGCGACAAGACAGGAAATGAGCAGTTCTTC.

The rearrangement uses TRBV30 and TRBJ1-5; D possibly corresponds to TRBD1 (5 bases). Germline loops: CDR1 GTSNPN, CDR2 SVGIG (reference sequence). V lost 2 bases and J lost 0, with 11 bases in between. The CDR3 loop spans 15 amino acids. CDR3 sequence: CAWSTQAYSNQPQHF. DNA for the CDR3: TGTGCCTGGAGTACACAGGCTTATAGCAATCAGCCCCAGCATTTT. The full variable domain, with the rest looked up from reference TRBV30 and TRBJ1-5, is SQTIHQWPATLVQPVGSPLSLECTVEGTSNPNLYWYRQAAGRGLQLLFYSVGIGQISSEVPQNLSASRPQDRQFILSSKKLLLSDSGFYLCAWSTQAYSNQPQHFGDGTRLSIL.

The chain carries TRBV7-9 and TRBJ1-2; D is uncertain. Trimming stripped 3 bases from V and 8 bases from J, with 10 bases between. The germline gives CDR1 SEHNR, CDR2 FQNEAQ (reference sequence). The CDR3 spans 12 residues. CDR3 amino acids: CASSFPRGGYTF. CDR3 nucleotides: TGTGCCAGCAGCTTTCCCCGGGGAGGCTACACCTTC.

The rearrangement uses TRBV19 and TRBJ2-5; no definite D call. The DNA end lines up better with TRBJ2-7; the J call may be wrong. Germline V gene sequence: CDR1 LNHDA, CDR2 SQIVND (reference sequence). The CDR3 is made up of 17 amino acids. CDR3 loop: CASSIRGAGTSPYEQYF. The CDR3 nucleotides are TGTGCCAGTAGTATTAGAGGTGCTGGCACCAGTCCCTACGAGCAGTACTTC.

This clone was observed a single time. The chain is built from TRBV2 and TRBJ2-5; 7 bases map to TRBD1. Judging by the DNA end, TRBJ2-7 fits better; the J call may be wrong. Germline CDR1 reads SNHLY; CDR2 reads FYNNEI. The CDR3 totals 13 residues. CDR3 in DNA: TGTGCCAGCAAAAAGGGACAGATCTACGAGCAGTACTTC. It is translated as CASKKGQIYEQYF.